This record covers a single TCR beta chain. Its antigen is currently unknown. TCRdb re-derived calls from the RT-PCR reads in MiXCR, one entry per CDR3 protein. The table shows approximately 500,000 distinct CDR3 sequences, with 11% to 15% occurring only once. CDR3 length: 12 amino acids. V trimming: 8 bases; J trimming: 4 bases; junction bases outside the gene matches: 5. The V gene's germline CDR1 is MDHEN and CDR2 SYDVKM. The record originates from a study of response to subunit inactivated influenza vaccine. Broader study findings: A suggestion made by the authors is that each seasonal influenza vaccination recruits few new T cells.

The rearrangement links TRBV28 to TRBJ2-7; 7 positions match TRBD2. Here the sequenced sample was PBMCs from blood, taken about 13 days after vaccination. This clonotype originated in a man aged 50 to 60 who received an inactivated influenza vaccine. The DNA of the CDR3 is TGTGCCAGCGCGGCTAGCGGTTACGAGCAGTACTTC. It specifies CASAASGYEQYF.